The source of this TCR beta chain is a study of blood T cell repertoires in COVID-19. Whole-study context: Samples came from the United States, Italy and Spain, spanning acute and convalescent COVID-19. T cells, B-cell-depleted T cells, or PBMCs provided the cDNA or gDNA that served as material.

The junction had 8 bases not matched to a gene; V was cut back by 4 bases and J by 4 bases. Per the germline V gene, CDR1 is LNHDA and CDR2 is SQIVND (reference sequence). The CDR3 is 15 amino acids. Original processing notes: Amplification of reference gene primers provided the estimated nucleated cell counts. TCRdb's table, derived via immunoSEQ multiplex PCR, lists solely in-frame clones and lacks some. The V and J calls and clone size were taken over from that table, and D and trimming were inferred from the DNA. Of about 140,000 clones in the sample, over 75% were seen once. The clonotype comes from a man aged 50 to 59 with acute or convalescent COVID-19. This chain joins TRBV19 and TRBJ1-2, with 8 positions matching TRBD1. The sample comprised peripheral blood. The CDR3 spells CASSSPDRAIYGYTF. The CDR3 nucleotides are TGTGCCAGTAGTAGTCCGGACAGGGCCATCTATGGCTACACCTTC.